This section outlines one TCR beta chain sequence together with its context. Antigen unknown. Primers included in the PCR were 60 Vbeta and 13 Jbeta primers. Clones were read by immunoSEQ multiplex PCR, and TCRdb kept only the in-frame ones, dropping some. This table holds tens of thousands of clones, just over 75% found once. Deletions cut 4 bases from V and 2 bases from J, with 6 bases between. The CDR3 spans 12 residues. CDR1 and CDR2 from the germline V gene are SGHNT and YYREEE (reference sequence). The sample comes from a study of cytomegalovirus exposure and HLA in healthy donors. Findings and limits, study-wide: TCR beta sequences numbering roughly 16,000 were associated with HLA alleles at 0.05 false discovery rate in a later analysis. Specific recognition of CMV antigens was confirmed in vitro for a few chains (all CMV-associated). Follow-up analysis later connected one missense variant in DCLRE1C with trimming of TCR beta V- and J-genes. The likely explanation for a cluster of highly shared sequence variants was sequencing artifact.

What was sequenced was PBMCs. This receptor was identified in a man aged 50 to 60 in good health and CMV-seropositive. The chain has TRBV5-4 and TRBJ1-2, with no clear D. This CDR3 is CASSGVNYGYTF. DNA for the CDR3: TGTGCCAGCAGCGGAGTAAACTATGGCTACACCTTC.